This is a list of T cell receptor beta chains from one sample in a study of CD8 T cells in ankylosing spondylitis. TCRdb re-called the 5' RACE reads through MiXCR, storing one row per CDR3 protein. The table includes 250,000 or so distinct CDR3 sequences, around 25% detected once. The material sequenced was blood, either unsorted or a sorted T cell fraction (not recorded which). These receptors originate from a male donor with ankylosing spondylitis or in good health (not recorded which). Both conserved end residues are part of each CDR3. A D gene is named only where the DNA matches it firmly. Size is omitted from some rows. Given values are once, few, many or a class for expanded clones.

j_call v_call d_call clone_size cdr3_nt cdr3_aa
TRBJ2-3 TRBV11-2 TRBD1 . TGTGCCAGCAGCTTTAAGCGAGGGGGCAGGACAGATACGCAGTATTTT CASSFKRGGRTDTQYF
TRBJ1-5 TRBV24-1 . many TGTGCCACCAGTGATCCCAGCAGGGGTGGCAATCAGCCCCAGCATTTT CATSDPSRGGNQPQHF
TRBJ2-2 TRBV12-3/TRBV12-4 . few TGTGCCAGCAGAGTAACGGGTAATACCGGGGAGCTGTTTTTT CASRVTGNTGELFF
TRBJ1-5 TRBV20-1 TRBD1 few TGCAGTGCTAGTAAGCCAGGGGGAGGACCCCAGCATTTT CSASKPGGGPQHF
TRBJ2-3 TRBV12-3/TRBV12-4 . many TGTGCCAGCAGTTTGTCAGATACGCAGTATTTT CASSLSDTQYF
TRBJ2-5 TRBV12-3/TRBV12-4 . . TGTGCCAGCAGTTTATTCGGCGGTGGAGAGACCCAGTACTTC CASSLFGGGETQYF
TRBJ1-1 TRBV5-1 . many TGCGCCAGCAGCGAAATTTCGGGGGGTGGTGAAGCTTTCTTT CASSEISGGGEAFF
TRBJ2-7 TRBV9 TRBD2 many TGTGCCAGCAGCGTAGTGTTGCGGGGGGAGCAGTACTTC CASSVVLRGEQYF
TRBJ1-4 TRBV18 . many TGTGCCAGCTCTCGAGGCAGGGAGGAAAAACTGTTTTTT CASSRGREEKLFF
TRBJ1-4 TRBV12-3/TRBV12-4 TRBD1 many TGTGCCAGCAGTCCCCGGACAGGGATGGTTGAAAAACTGTTTTTT CASSPRTGMVEKLFF
TRBJ2-1 TRBV7-2 . once TGTGCCAGCAGCCTAGGAAGACAGCGGGTGGATGAGCAGTTCTTC CASSLGRQRVDEQFF
TRBJ2-3 TRBV12-3/TRBV12-4 TRBD2 many TGTGCCAGCCGAATCGGGAGGAGAGATACGCAGTATTTT CASRIGRRDTQYF
TRBJ2-2 TRBV18 . few TGTGCCAGCTCACCACGGGGAAGGAACACCGGGGAGCTGTTTTTT CASSPRGRNTGELFF
TRBJ2-5 TRBV20-1 . few TGCAGTGCTAGAGACCTGCGGGACTCCCCGGCGGGGACCCAGTACTTC CSARDLRDSPAGTQYF
TRBJ2-1 TRBV20-1 . many TGCAGTGCTAGAGCGGGTGGAGGAAAGGGGAATGAGCAGTTCTTC CSARAGGGKGNEQFF
TRBJ2-1 TRBV29-1 . many TGCAGCGCCGAGCGGTTAGGGAATGAGCAGTTCTTC CSAERLGNEQFF
TRBJ2-5 TRBV20-1 TRBD2 few TGCAGTGCTAGTGGACTAGTAGGGGTCGCGGAGACCCAGTACTTC CSASGLVGVAETQYF
TRBJ2-1 TRBV29-1 TRBD2 . TGCAGCGTCCGGGGGCTAGCGGGGAAGGGGGCCTACAATGAGCAGTTCTTC CSVRGLAGKGAYNEQFF
TRBJ2-1 TRBV15 TRBD1 many TGTGCCACCAGCAGACCGGGACAGGGATCCAATGAGCAGTTCTTC CATSRPGQGSNEQFF
TRBJ1-2 TRBV27 . . TGTGCCAGCAGTCCAAACATAGTCACTAACTATGGCTACACCTTC CASSPNIVTNYGYTF
TRBJ2-3 TRBV5-1 TRBD1 many TGCGCCAGCAGCGTGGACAGGGCCCCAGATACGCAGTATTTT CASSVDRAPDTQYF
TRBJ1-1 TRBV20-1 . . TGCAGTGCTACGGTGGGGAGGTTGGGCACTGAAGCTTTCTTT CSATVGRLGTEAFF
TRBJ2-3 TRBV4-2 . many TGTGCCAGCAGCCAAGATTCTGGAGGATCCTCCCAGCGCCCAGATACGCAGTATTTT CASSQDSGGSSQRPDTQYF
TRBJ2-7 TRBV12-3/TRBV12-4 . once TGTGCCAGCAGTTCGGGTCAGGGGAGCTCCTACGAGCAGTACTTC CASSSGQGSSYEQYF
TRBJ2-5 TRBV20-1 . many TGCAGTGCTAGAGATTTTAGGGAGACCCAGTACTTC CSARDFRETQYF
TRBJ1-1 TRBV20-1 TRBD1 . TGCAGTGCCCCACCGGACAGGGGCCCGTCTGTCTTT CSAPPDRGPSVF
TRBJ2-3 TRBV5-1 . many TGCGCCAGCAGCTTGTGGCGTCAGACCAGCACAGATACGCAGTATTTT CASSLWRQTSTDTQYF
TRBJ2-1 TRBV24-1 TRBD2 . TGTGCCACCAGTGATCTGTCGCCGACTAGCGGGTCCTACAATGAGCAGTTCTTC CATSDLSPTSGSYNEQFF
TRBJ2-5 TRBV20-1 TRBD2 . TGCAGTGCTAGAGATACTCTAGCGGGGCCGGAGACCCAGTACTTC CSARDTLAGPETQYF
TRBJ1-2 TRBV6-5 TRBD1 . TGTGCCAGCAGCTTCTCCGGACAGGGGAGAGGCTACACCTTC CASSFSGQGRGYTF
TRBJ2-3 TRBV14 . . TGTGCCAGCAGCAGCCGAAATACGCAGTATTTT CASSSRNTQYF
TRBJ2-5 TRBV6-1 TRBD2 . TGTGCCAGCAGTGCCGGGACTAAAGAGACCCAGTACTTC CASSAGTKETQYF
TRBJ1-6 TRBV20-1 . many TGCAGTGCTAGCGCAGGGCGAGATTCACCCCTCCACTTT CSASAGRDSPLHF
TRBJ1-6 TRBV27 TRBD1 . TGTGCCAGCAGACCAGCCGGGACAGGGAATTCACCCCTCCACTTT CASRPAGTGNSPLHF
TRBJ2-7 TRBV7-9 . . TGTGCCAGCAGCTTCGACGGGGTCTCCTACGAGCAGTACTTC CASSFDGVSYEQYF
TRBJ1-2 TRBV20-1 . many TGCAGTGCTAGGTTGGGGACTCACTATGGCTACACCTTC CSARLGTHYGYTF
TRBJ2-1 TRBV20-1 . . TGCAGTGCTAGAGCACCCTCTAGTCCGTTACATGAGCAGTTCTTC CSARAPSSPLHEQFF
TRBJ1-5 TRBV20-1 TRBD1 few TGCAGTGCACGGCTACCCGACAGGGTGGATCAGCCCCAGCATTTT CSARLPDRVDQPQHF
TRBJ2-5 TRBV7-8 . once TGTGCCAGCAGAGTTGCATACAAAGCACAAGAGACCCAGTACTTC CASRVAYKAQETQYF
TRBJ1-2 TRBV12-3/TRBV12-4 TRBD1 few TGTGCCAGCAGGCGGGGGACAGACTATGGCTACACCTTC CASRRGTDYGYTF
TRBJ2-6 TRBV5-1 . many TGCGCCAGCAGCACCGGACAGCTCGGACCCCTTTATGGGGCCAACGTCCTGACTTTC CASSTGQLGPLYGANVLTF
TRBJ2-7 TRBV7-2 TRBD2 many TGTGCCAGCAGCTCACAGCGGGGATACGAGCAGTACTTC CASSSQRGYEQYF
TRBJ1-6 TRBV12-3/TRBV12-4 . many TGTGCCAGCAGTTTATCTACGGGGAGGGGAAATTCACCCCTCCACTTT CASSLSTGRGNSPLHF
TRBJ2-7 TRBV5-1 TRBD1 many TGCGCCAGCAGCTTGCCGACAGGGACCTACGAGCAGTACTTC CASSLPTGTYEQYF
TRBJ1-2 TRBV25-1 . many TGTGCCAGCAGTGAGAGTTATGGCTACACCTTC CASSESYGYTF
TRBJ2-1 TRBV12-3/TRBV12-4 . . TGTGCCAGCAGTTTAAGTGGCGGATACAATGAGCAGTTCTTC CASSLSGGYNEQFF
TRBJ2-7 TRBV30 TRBD1 . TGTGCCTGGCACCCGGGACAGGGGCTCTACGAGCAGTACTTC CAWHPGQGLYEQYF
TRBJ2-7 TRBV29-1 . . TGCAGCGTTGAAGGGGGTAGGGGGGATGCCTACGAGCAGTACTTC CSVEGGRGDAYEQYF
TRBJ2-1 TRBV6-1 TRBD2 . TGTGCCAGCAGAGAGCCGGGACTAGCCTACAATGAGCAGTTCTTC CASREPGLAYNEQFF